Described below is a single T cell receptor beta chain sequence and its context. Its target is not known. These data are taken from a study of high-grade serous ovarian cancer treatment subgroups. Tumor samples were taken before definitive surgery or chemotherapy. Findings of the study overall: Repertoire analysis covered CDR3 alone, not CDR1 or CDR2.

Here immunoSEQ multiplex PCR was the method, and the copy in TCRdb shows in-frame clones only, minus some. The sample shows some 4,000 clones, about four fifths of them seen only once. The V end lost 6 bases, the J end lost 1 base, and 9 bases lay between the germline ends. CDR3 length: 13 residues. From germline, CDR1 is MNHNY and CDR2 SVGAGI (reference sequence). This clonotype was sampled from a human donor with high-grade serous ovarian cancer. The material sequenced was tumor tissue. The V gene is TRBV6-6, the J gene TRBJ1-1; D gene ambiguous. DNA of the CDR3: TGTGCCAGCAGGATACATTGGAACACTGAAGCTTTCTTT. Its protein is CASRIHWNTEAFF.